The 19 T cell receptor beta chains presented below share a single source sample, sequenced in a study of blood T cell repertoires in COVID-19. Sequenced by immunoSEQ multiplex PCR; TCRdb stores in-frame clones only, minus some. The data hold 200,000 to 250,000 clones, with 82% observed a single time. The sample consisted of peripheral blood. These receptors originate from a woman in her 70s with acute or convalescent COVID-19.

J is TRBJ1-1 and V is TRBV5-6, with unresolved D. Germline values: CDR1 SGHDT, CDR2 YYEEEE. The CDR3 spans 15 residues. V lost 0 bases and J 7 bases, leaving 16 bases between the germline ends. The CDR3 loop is CASSLVWEPGVEAFF. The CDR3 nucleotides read TGTGCCAGCAGCTTGGTATGGGAGCCGGGCGTTGAAGCTTTCTTT.

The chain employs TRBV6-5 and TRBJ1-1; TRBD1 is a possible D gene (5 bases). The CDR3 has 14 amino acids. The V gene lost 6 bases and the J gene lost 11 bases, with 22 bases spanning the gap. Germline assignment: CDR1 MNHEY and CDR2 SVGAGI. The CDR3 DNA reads TGTGCCAGCAGGGACATTATGCGATTAATTTCGGCTTTCTTT. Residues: CASRDIMRLISAFF.

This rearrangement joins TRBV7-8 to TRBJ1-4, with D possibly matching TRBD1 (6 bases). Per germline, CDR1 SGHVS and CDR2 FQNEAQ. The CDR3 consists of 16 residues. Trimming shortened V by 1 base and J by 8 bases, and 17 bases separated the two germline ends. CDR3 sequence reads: CASSLDRTARGEKLFF. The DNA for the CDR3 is TGTGCCAGCAGCTTAGATCGGACAGCCCGCGGAGAAAAACTGTTTTTT.

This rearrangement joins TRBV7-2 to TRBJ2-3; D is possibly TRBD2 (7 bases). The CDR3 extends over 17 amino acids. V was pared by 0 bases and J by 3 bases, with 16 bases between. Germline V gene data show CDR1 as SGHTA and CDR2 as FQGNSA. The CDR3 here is CASSLAPLGGGTDTQYF. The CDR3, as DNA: TGTGCCAGCAGCTTAGCACCCCTGGGAGGGGGGACAGATACGCAGTATTTT.

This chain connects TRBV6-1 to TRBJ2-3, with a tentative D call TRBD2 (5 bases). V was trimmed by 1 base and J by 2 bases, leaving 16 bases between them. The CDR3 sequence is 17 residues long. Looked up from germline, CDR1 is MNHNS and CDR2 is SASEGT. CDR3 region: CASSEGGSGSVTDTQYF. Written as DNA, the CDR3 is TGTGCCAGCAGTGAAGGCGGGTCCGGGTCGGTCACAGATACGCAGTATTTT.

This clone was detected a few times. The CDR3 DNA is TGTGCCAGCAGCTTAAGTAACGGAGGACTTAGCGGAGATACGCAGTATTTT. Its translation is CASSLSNGGLSGDTQYF. The rearrangement uses TRBV11-3 and TRBJ2-3; D may be TRBD2 (6 bases). CDR3 length: 17 amino acids. Germline assignment: CDR1 SGHNT and CDR2 YENEEA. V was trimmed by 2 bases and J by 5 bases, leaving 20 bases between them.

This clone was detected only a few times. CDR3 sequence: CASKMSAGELFF. The DNA for the CDR3 is TGCGCCAGCAAAATGAGCGCCGGGGAGCTGTTTTTT. V and J are TRBV5-1 and TRBJ2-2; D unclear. Looked up from germline, CDR1 is SGHRS and CDR2 is YFSETQ. CDR3 length: 12 amino acids. Trimming shortened V by 6 bases and J by 6 bases, and 9 bases separated the two germline ends.

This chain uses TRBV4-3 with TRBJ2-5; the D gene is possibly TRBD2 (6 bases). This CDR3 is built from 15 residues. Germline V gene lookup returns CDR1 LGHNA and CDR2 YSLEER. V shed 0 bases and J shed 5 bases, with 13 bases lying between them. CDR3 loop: CASSQDQTSFETQYF. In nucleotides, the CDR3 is TGCGCCAGCAGCCAAGATCAGACTAGTTTTGAGACCCAGTACTTC.

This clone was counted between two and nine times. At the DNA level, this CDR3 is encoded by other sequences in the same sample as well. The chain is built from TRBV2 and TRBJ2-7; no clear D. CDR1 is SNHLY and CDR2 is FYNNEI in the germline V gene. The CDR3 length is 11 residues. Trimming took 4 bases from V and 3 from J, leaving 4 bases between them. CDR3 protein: CASSAVYEQYF. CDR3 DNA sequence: TGTGCCAGCAGTGCTGTCTACGAGCAGTACTTC.

CDR3 sequence reads: CASSLEVASGGNEQFF. The DNA for the CDR3 is TGTGCCAGCAGCTTAGAGGTCGCTAGCGGGGGGAATGAGCAGTTCTTC. The chain joins TRBV7-2 to TRBJ2-1; 11 bases map to TRBD2. This CDR3 has 16 residues. V was pared by 1 base and J by 7 bases, with 6 bases of the junction left unmatched. Germline V lookup: CDR1 SGHTA, CDR2 FQGNSA. Looking up the rest from reference TRBV7-2 and TRBJ2-1 gives the full variable domain: GAGVSQSPSNKVTEKGKDVELRCDPISGHTALYWYRQSLGQGLEFLIYFQGNSAPDKSGLPSDRFSAERTGGSVSTLTIQRTQQEDSAVYLCASSLEVASGGNEQFFGPGTRLTVL.

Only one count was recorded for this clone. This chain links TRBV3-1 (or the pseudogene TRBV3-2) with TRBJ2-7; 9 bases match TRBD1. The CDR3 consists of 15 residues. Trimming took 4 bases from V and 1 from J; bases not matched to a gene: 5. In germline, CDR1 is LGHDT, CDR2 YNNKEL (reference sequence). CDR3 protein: CASSPRQGGSYEQYF. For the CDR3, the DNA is TGTGCCAGCAGCCCCCGACAGGGGGGGTCCTACGAGCAGTACTTC.

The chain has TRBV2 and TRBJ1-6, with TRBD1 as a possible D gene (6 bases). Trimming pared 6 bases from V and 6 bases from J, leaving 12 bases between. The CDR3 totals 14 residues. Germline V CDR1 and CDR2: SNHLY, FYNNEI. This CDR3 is CASRWEGVNSPLHF. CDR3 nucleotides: TGTGCCAGCAGGTGGGAGGGGGTTAATTCACCCCTCCACTTT.

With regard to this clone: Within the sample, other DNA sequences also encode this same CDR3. In DNA form, the CDR3 reads TGTGCCAGCAGCGGACAGGGGTATGGCTACACCTTC. Amino acids: CASSGQGYGYTF. The chain uses TRBV7-9 and TRBJ1-2; 9 bases line up with TRBD1. The junction had 0 bases not matched to a gene; V was cut back by 5 bases and J by 5 bases. This CDR3 is built from 12 residues. From germline, CDR1 is SEHNR and CDR2 FQNEAQ (reference sequence). Full variable domain (outside the CDR3, taken from reference TRBV7-9 and TRBJ1-2): DTGVSQNPRHKITKRGQNVTFRCDPISEHNRLYWYRQTLGQGPEFLTYFQNEAQLEKSRLLSDRFSAERPKGSFSTLEIQRTEQGDSAMYLCASSGQGYGYTFGSGTRLTVV.

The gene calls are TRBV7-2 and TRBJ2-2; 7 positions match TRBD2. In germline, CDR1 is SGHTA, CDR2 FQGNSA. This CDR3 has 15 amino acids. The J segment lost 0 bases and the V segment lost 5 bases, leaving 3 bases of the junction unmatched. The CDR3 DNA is TGTGCCAGCAGCGATCTAGCGGCGAACACCGGGGAGCTGTTTTTT. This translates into CASSDLAANTGELFF.

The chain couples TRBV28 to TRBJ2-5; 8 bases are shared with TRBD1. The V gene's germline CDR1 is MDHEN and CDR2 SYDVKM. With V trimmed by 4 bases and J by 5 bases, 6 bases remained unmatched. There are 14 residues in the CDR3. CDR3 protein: CASSSPDRGETQYF. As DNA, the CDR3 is TGTGCCAGCAGTTCCCCCGACAGGGGTGAGACCCAGTACTTC. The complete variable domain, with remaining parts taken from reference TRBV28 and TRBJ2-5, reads DVKVTQSSRYLVKRTGEKVFLECVQDMDHENMFWYRQDPGLGLRLIYFSYDVKMKEKGDIPEGYSVSREKKERFSLILESASTNQTSMYLCASSSPDRGETQYFGPGTRLLVL.

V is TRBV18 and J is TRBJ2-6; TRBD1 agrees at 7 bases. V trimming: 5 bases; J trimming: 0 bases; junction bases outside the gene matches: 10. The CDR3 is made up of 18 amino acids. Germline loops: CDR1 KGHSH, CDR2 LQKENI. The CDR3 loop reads CASSFSTGSSSGANVLTF. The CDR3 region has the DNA TGTGCCAGCTCATTTTCGACAGGGTCTAGCTCTGGGGCCAACGTCCTGACTTTC.

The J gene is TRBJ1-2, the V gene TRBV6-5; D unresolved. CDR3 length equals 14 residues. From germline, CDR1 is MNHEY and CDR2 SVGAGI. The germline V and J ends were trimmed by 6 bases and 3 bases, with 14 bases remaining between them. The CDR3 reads CASSRLLLDYGYTF. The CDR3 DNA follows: TGTGCCAGCAGCCGACTCCTACTAGACTATGGCTACACCTTC.

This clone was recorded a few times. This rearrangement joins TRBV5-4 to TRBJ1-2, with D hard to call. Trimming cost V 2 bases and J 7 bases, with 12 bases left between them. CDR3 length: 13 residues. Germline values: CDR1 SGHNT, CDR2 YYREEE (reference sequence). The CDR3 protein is CASSFSSGGGYTF. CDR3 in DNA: TGTGCCAGCAGCTTTTCCTCAGGAGGTGGCTACACCTTC.

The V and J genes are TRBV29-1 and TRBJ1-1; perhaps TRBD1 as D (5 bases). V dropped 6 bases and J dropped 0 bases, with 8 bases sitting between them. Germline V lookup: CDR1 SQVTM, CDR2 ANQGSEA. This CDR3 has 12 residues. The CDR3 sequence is CSVQVMNTEAFF. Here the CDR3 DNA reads TGCAGCGTACAGGTAATGAACACTGAAGCTTTCTTT.